This T cell receptor (beta chain) was found in a study of T cells in Graves' hyperthyroidism and ophthalmopathy. Amplification of TCR beta CDR3 regions used RNA as the template. The HTBI primer set drove a first-round RT-PCR of the TCR CDR3. TCRdb re-derived calls from the multiplex PCR reads in MiXCR, one entry per CDR3 protein. The table lists hundreds of thousands of distinct CDR3 sequences, 46% of them singletons. Many counts were recorded for this clonotype. V was pared by 5 bases and J by 4 bases, with 11 bases between. The CDR3 loop spans 13 amino acids. Germline V CDR1 and CDR2: SEHNR, FQNEAQ (reference sequence).

The sequencing input was peripheral blood or thyroid tissue (not recorded which). This TCR came from a woman between 18 and 30 years old with Graves' hyperthyroidism. This chain joins TRBV7-9 and TRBJ2-5; D unresolved. CDR3 in DNA: TGTGCCAGCAGCCCCGGGTTGGGAGAGACCCAGTACTTC. Translating gives CASSPGLGETQYF.